Below are 28 T cell receptor beta chains sequenced from a single sample in a study of a mutant IDH1 vaccine in newly diagnosed glioma. The time point here: week 5, during vaccination. Each dose of the vaccine consisted of 300 ug of mutant IDH1 20-mer peptide, with topical imiquimod. Some clones are missing from TCRdb's copy, which holds only in-frame ones; the method was immunoSEQ multiplex PCR. The sample includes around 49,000 clones, roughly 78% seen only once; the top ten take about 5%. Antigens for these TCRs are unknown. The material sequenced was PBMCs, taken from a glioma patient whose treatment included an IDH1 peptide vaccine. Receptors were obtained from a man aged 50 to 59 with glioma.

The chain couples TRBV5-5 to TRBJ1-1; D not certain. The CDR3 totals 13 residues. Germline V gives CDR1 SGHKS, CDR2 YYEKEE (reference sequence). V shed 1 base and J shed 1 base, with 5 bases lying between them. The DNA of the CDR3 is TGTGCCAGCAGCTTGAAGGGGAACACTGAAGCTTTCTTT. This encodes CASSLKGNTEAFF.

This clone was recorded once. The rearrangement joins TRBV18 to TRBJ1-2, with 7 positions matching TRBD1. Germline CDR1 reads KGHSH; CDR2 reads LQKENI. The CDR3 runs 14 residues. Losses at the gene ends were 3 bases for V and 8 bases for J; bases not matched to a gene: 9. The CDR3 loop reads CASSPETGKDGYTF. The CDR3 DNA reads TGTGCCAGCTCACCCGAGACAGGGAAAGACGGCTACACCTTC.

This chain connects TRBV5-1 to TRBJ1-2, with TRBD1 matching 8 bases. J gave up 7 bases and V 4 bases, and 9 bases lay outside the gene matches. Germline V CDR1 and CDR2: SGHRS, YFSETQ. CDR3 length: 14 residues. The CDR3 protein is CASSGGQGSGGYTF. CDR3 in DNA: TGCGCCAGCAGCGGTGGACAGGGATCGGGTGGCTACACCTTC.

V gene TRBV5-1 combines with J gene TRBJ2-3; possibly TRBD2 for D (6 bases). In germline, CDR1 is SGHRS, CDR2 YFSETQ. Deletions cut 0 bases from V and 1 base from J, with 12 bases between. The CDR3 covers 16 residues. DNA of the CDR3: TGCGCCAGCAGCTTGGTTCCGGGGGTAGGCACAGATACGCAGTATTTT. As protein: CASSLVPGVGTDTQYF.

This rearrangement joins TRBV30 to TRBJ1-5; TRBD1 matches 9 bases. V dropped 5 bases and J dropped 4; count of bases not matched to a gene: 3. CDR3 length equals 13 residues. The germline V gene encodes CDR1 GTSNPN and CDR2 SVGIG (reference sequence). The CDR3 DNA follows: TGTGCCTGGCCGGGACAGGGAAATCAGCCCCAGCATTTT. The encoded protein is CAWPGQGNQPQHF.

The sample holds a few counts of this clone. J is TRBJ1-5 and V is TRBV9; D uncertain. Looked up from germline, CDR1 is SGDLS and CDR2 is YYNGEE. V lost 0 bases, J lost 4 bases, and 5 bases lay in between. The CDR3 consists of 13 residues. The CDR3 bases are TGTGCCAGCAGCGTAGACGTTAATCAGCCCCAGCATTTT. Encoded protein: CASSVDVNQPQHF.

V and J are TRBV4-1 and TRBJ2-3; 7 bases are shared with TRBD2. The CDR3 sequence is 18 residues long. The V and J ends lost 3 bases and 0 bases, in that order; junction bases with no gene match: 12. CDR1 is MGHRA and CDR2 is YSYEKL in the germline V gene. The CDR3: CASSQESSGTRSTDTQYF. DNA of the CDR3: TGCGCCAGCAGCCAGGAAAGCAGCGGGACCCGAAGCACAGATACGCAGTATTTT.

The chain employs TRBV19 and TRBJ2-1, with TRBD2 matching over 8 bases. This CDR3 has 16 residues. Looked up from germline, CDR1 is LNHDA and CDR2 is SQIVND (reference sequence). The V segment lost 0 bases and the J segment 9 bases; nucleotides outside the gene matches: 10. The CDR3 region has the DNA TGTGCCAGTAGTATAGATCGGGGGGGCGCGGGGGCTGAGCAGTTCTTC. It is translated as CASSIDRGGAGAEQFF.

The chain couples TRBV27 to TRBJ1-5, with a weak D call TRBD1 (6 bases). The CDR3 is made up of 14 amino acids. Germline V gives CDR1 MNHEY, CDR2 SMNVEV (reference sequence). V was pared by 0 bases and J by 7 bases, with 10 bases between. Written as DNA, the CDR3 is TGTGCCAGCAGTTTATCGTGGGGGGGCCAGCCCCAGCATTTT. Translation: CASSLSWGGQPQHF.

The chain is built from TRBV7-2 and TRBJ2-7; the D is unclear. The CDR3 is made up of 13 amino acids. Per germline, CDR1 SGHTA and CDR2 FQGNSA. V lost 2 bases and J 3 bases, leaving 8 bases between the germline ends. For the CDR3, the DNA is TGTGCCAGCAGCTTACTACATCTCTACGAGCAGTACTTC. Residues: CASSLLHLYEQYF. The whole variable domain, remainder taken from reference TRBV7-2 and TRBJ2-7, is GAGVSQSPSNKVTEKGKDVELRCDPISGHTALYWYRQSLGQGLEFLIYFQGNSAPDKSGLPSDRFSAERTGGSVSTLTIQRTQQEDSAVYLCASSLLHLYEQYFGPGTRLTVT.

The genes are TRBV2 and TRBJ2-5, with D possibly being TRBD2 (6 bases). There are 13 residues in the CDR3. The V end was cut by 4 bases, the J end by 3 bases, with 9 bases between. CDR1 is SNHLY, CDR2 FYNNEI, per germline. CDR3 nucleotides: TGTGCCAGCAGTGGGGGGACTGAAGAGACCCAGTACTTC. Protein: CASSGGTEETQYF.

The V and J genes are TRBV5-4 and TRBJ2-1; 9 positions match TRBD1. Germline CDR1 SGHNT, CDR2 YYREEE (reference sequence). With 2 bases clipped from V and 2 bases from J, the junction kept 8 bases outside the gene matches. CDR3 size: 17 residues. The CDR3 here is CASSFPSGQGPYNEQFF. The CDR3 DNA reads as TGTGCCAGCAGCTTCCCTTCGGGACAGGGTCCCTACAATGAGCAGTTCTTC.

The genes are TRBV2 and TRBJ1-5, with TRBD1 identical over 7 bases. CDR3 size: 13 residues. J gave up 2 bases and V 7 bases, and 2 bases lay outside the gene matches. The germline V gene encodes CDR1 SNHLY and CDR2 FYNNEI. CDR3 nucleotides: TGTGCCAGCACAGGACAGGGCAATCAGCCCCAGCATTTT. As protein: CASTGQGNQPQHF.

This chain links TRBV5-1 with TRBJ2-7; 9 nucleotides align to TRBD2. This CDR3 comprises 15 residues. Trimming removed 4 bases from V and 3 bases from J; junction bases left unmatched: 8. The V gene's germline CDR1 is SGHRS and CDR2 YFSETQ. This chain's CDR3 is CASSAGLAPYYEQYF. The CDR3 bases are TGCGCCAGCAGCGCGGGACTAGCTCCCTACTACGAGCAGTACTTC.

V usage is TRBV11-2 and J usage is TRBJ1-1; 7 bases are shared with TRBD1. This CDR3 has 16 residues. Germline assignment: CDR1 SGHAT and CDR2 FQNNGV. V was clipped by 1 base and J by 2 bases; unmatched bases: 7. The CDR3 region has the DNA TGTGCCAGCAGCTTAGCCCGGGAGGGGGCTAACACTGAAGCTTTCTTT. The encoded protein is CASSLAREGANTEAFF.

Here the CDR3 DNA reads TGTGCCAGCAGCCGAGGGTTAGGCTACACCTTC. It is translated as CASSRGLGYTF. The chain couples TRBV6-5 to TRBJ1-2, with unresolved D. CDR1 and CDR2 from the germline V gene are MNHEY and SVGAGI. The CDR3 is 11 amino acids. Deletions cut 6 bases from V and 8 bases from J, with 10 bases between.

This clone is classed as medium-sized. V usage is TRBV19 and J usage is TRBJ2-1; 8 bases map to TRBD2. This CDR3 has 15 amino acids. Germline V gene data show CDR1 as LNHDA and CDR2 as SQIVND (reference sequence). The V and J ends lost 7 bases and 4 bases, in that order; junction bases with no gene match: 9. CDR3 DNA sequence: TGTGCCAGTATAAGAAGCGGGGGAAGTTACAATGAGCAGTTCTTC. Amino acid sequence: CASIRSGGSYNEQFF. Full variable domain (remainder filled in from reference TRBV19 and TRBJ2-1): DGGITQSPKYLFRKEGQNVTLSCEQNLNHDAMYWYRQDPGQGLRLIYYSQIVNDFQKGDIAEGYSVSREKKESFPLTVTSAQKNPTAFYLCASIRSGGSYNEQFFGPGTRLTVL.

CDR3 nucleotides: TGTGCCAGCAGCTTAGGATTGAACTTTCTGAACACTGAAGCTTTCTTT. Translating it yields CASSLGLNFLNTEAFF. The chain has TRBV13 and TRBJ1-1, with D hard to call. Trimming took off 0 bases at V and 0 bases at J, with 11 bases between the two ends. CDR1 and CDR2 (germline): PRHDT, FYEKMQ (reference sequence). This CDR3 comprises 16 residues.

This chain joins TRBV4-1 and TRBJ1-1; 7 nucleotides align to TRBD1. This CDR3 comprises 15 residues. V trimming: 4 bases; J trimming: 0 bases; junction bases outside the gene matches: 5. Germline V lookup: CDR1 MGHRA, CDR2 YSYEKL. The CDR3 DNA reads TGCGCCAGCAGCCCCGACAGGGCCCTGAACACTGAAGCTTTCTTT. This sequence encodes CASSPDRALNTEAFF.

The chain combines TRBV7-9 with TRBJ2-3; possible D gene TRBD1, 6 bases. The V and J ends lost 5 bases and 2 bases respectively, with 14 bases between them. The CDR3 runs to 15 residues. Germline V gene sequence: CDR1 SEHNR, CDR2 FQNEAQ (reference sequence). The CDR3 protein is CASSPSDRNTDTQYF. The CDR3 nucleotides are TGTGCCAGCAGCCCATCGGACAGAAACACAGATACGCAGTATTTT.

The chain carries TRBV10-1 and TRBJ1-5, with D possibly TRBD1 on 5 matching bases. In germline, CDR1 is WNHNN, CDR2 SYGVQD (reference sequence). The CDR3 is 17 residues long. The ends were cut back, 4 bases at V and 2 bases at J, with 18 bases in the middle. The CDR3 sequence is CASSGTQGPRGNQPQHF. Here the CDR3 DNA reads TGCGCCAGCAGTGGGACCCAGGGACCGAGGGGCAATCAGCCCCAGCATTTT.

The genes are TRBV15 and TRBJ2-7, with D tentatively TRBD1 or TRBD2 (5 bases each). The V and J ends lost 6 bases and 0 bases respectively, with 18 bases between them. Germline loops: CDR1 LNHNV, CDR2 YYDKDF (reference sequence). This CDR3 is 16 amino acids long. Written as DNA, the CDR3 is TGTGCCACCAGTACCACCGGGACCTCGAGCTCCTACGAGCAGTACTTC. This sequence encodes CATSTTGTSSSYEQYF.

V usage is TRBV30 and J usage is TRBJ2-3; D possibly corresponds to TRBD2 (6 bases). The germline gives CDR1 GTSNPN, CDR2 SVGIG (reference sequence). V lost 4 bases and J 2 bases, leaving 10 bases between the germline ends. The CDR3 runs to 13 residues. The CDR3 here is CAWTEGSTDTQYF. The DNA for the CDR3 is TGTGCCTGGACGGAGGGGTCCACAGATACGCAGTATTTT.

The chain joins TRBV25-1 to TRBJ1-6; a possible D gene is TRBD1 (6 bases). The V gene's germline CDR1 is MGHDK and CDR2 SYGVNS. The CDR3 is made up of 14 amino acids. V was cut by 6 bases and J by 10 bases, with 16 bases left in between. The CDR3 spells CASSGTRGESPLHF. The CDR3 nucleotides are TGTGCCAGCAGCGGGACAAGGGGAGAGTCACCCCTCCACTTT. Combining the CDR3 with reference TRBV25-1 and TRBJ1-6 gives the whole variable domain EADIYQTPRYLVIGTGKKITLECSQTMGHDKMYWYQQDPGMELHLIHYSYGVNSTEKGDLSSESTVSRIRTEHFPLTLESARPSHTSQYLCASSGTRGESPLHFGNGTRLTVT.

This clone was detected only a few times. V is TRBV18 and J is TRBJ1-2; D perhaps matches TRBD1 (5 bases). Germline V gene sequence: CDR1 KGHSH, CDR2 LQKENI. V was shortened by 0 bases and J by 7 bases, with 15 bases between the two germline ends. The CDR3 has 15 amino acids. The CDR3 here is CASSPPGEAISGYTF. CDR3 sequence (DNA): TGTGCCAGCTCACCACCGGGGGAGGCTATTAGTGGCTACACCTTC.

The J gene is TRBJ2-5, the V gene TRBV5-1, with D possibly being TRBD1 (6 bases). With 4 bases removed from V and 1 base from J, the gap between germline ends came to 11 bases. The CDR3 covers 14 residues. In germline, CDR1 is SGHRS, CDR2 YFSETQ. CDR3: CASSLDSSQETQYF. Here the CDR3 DNA reads TGCGCCAGCAGCCTGGACAGTTCCCAAGAGACCCAGTACTTC.

The chain links TRBV12-2 to TRBJ1-1. TRBV12-2 constitutes a pseudogene. The CDR3 has 17 residues. Here the CDR3 reads CASRLAQRAGDPTEAFF. In DNA form, the CDR3 reads TGTGCAAGTCGCTTAGCGCAGCGGGCGGGGGATCCCACTGAAGCTTTCTTT.

The V call is TRBV2, the J call TRBJ2-1, with no clear D. Per germline, CDR1 SNHLY and CDR2 FYNNEI. The CDR3 length is 13 residues. V lost 8 bases and J lost 0, with 8 bases in between. CDR3 amino acids: CASFASSYNEQFF. The CDR3, as DNA: TGTGCCAGCTTCGCCAGCTCCTACAATGAGCAGTTCTTC.